These T cell receptor beta chains were read from a single sample in a study of cytomegalovirus exposure and HLA in healthy donors. Method: immunoSEQ multiplex PCR; TCRdb's copy keeps in-frame clones and lacks some. The sample contains about 140,000 clones, approximately 67% of which appear only once. The sequenced sample consisted of PBMCs. These receptors originate from a woman between 55 and 75 years old in good health and CMV-seronegative. CDR3s include the opening cysteine and the closing phenylalanine or tryptophan. A D gene is named only where the DNA matches it firmly. Part of the rows lack a size; the others show once, few, many or a class for expanded clones.

>.|TRBJ2-7|.|TRBV7-8
CASSLGRAGSYEQYF
TGTGCCAGCAGCTTAGGCAGGGCTGGCTCCTACGAGCAGTACTTC
>.|TRBJ1-2|.|TRBV28
CASSFGQGYKYGYTF
TGTGCCAGCAGTTTCGGGCAGGGGTATAAGTATGGCTACACCTTC
>.|TRBJ2-7|TRBD2|TRBV4-2
CASSQDGHRAGGGEQYF
TGTGCCAGCAGCCAAGATGGTCATAGGGCGGGAGGGGGCGAGCAGTACTTC
>few|TRBJ1-1|TRBD1|TRBV5-6
CASSTQGFMNTEAFF
TGTGCCAGCAGCACACAGGGGTTTATGAACACTGAAGCTTTCTTT
>.|TRBJ1-1|.|TRBV7-2
CASSGPDSANTEAFF
TGTGCCAGCAGCGGGCCAGACAGTGCGAACACTGAAGCTTTCTTT
>.|TRBJ1-3|.|TRBV9
CASSVTLFTDTIYF
TGTGCCAGCAGCGTAACCTTATTTACGGACACCATATATTTT
>.|TRBJ2-7|TRBD2|TRBV15
CATSTGLAGAPYEQYF
TGTGCCACCAGTACGGGACTAGCGGGAGCCCCCTACGAGCAGTACTTC
>.|TRBJ1-4|.|TRBV6-1
CASSVGVGTKGEKLFF
TGTGCCAGCAGTGTGGGGGTCGGGACAAAAGGTGAAAAACTGTTTTTT
>.|TRBJ1-5|TRBD1|TRBV6-5
CASSPTGNNQPQHF
TGTGCCAGCAGCCCGACAGGGAACAATCAGCCCCAGCATTTT
>few|TRBJ2-7|TRBD2|TRBV7-8
CASSLGAGSGGAWEQYF
TGTGCCAGCAGCTTAGGAGCGGGAAGCGGGGGGGCGTGGGAGCAGTACTTC
>few|TRBJ2-2|TRBD1|TRBV6-1
CASSRQGTGELFF
TGTGCCAGCAGTCGACAGGGGACCGGGGAGCTGTTTTTT
>.|TRBJ2-3|.|TRBV14
CASSQWQGSHTQYF
TGTGCCAGCAGCCAGTGGCAGGGCTCTCATACGCAGTATTTT
>.|TRBJ2-5|TRBD1|TRBV5-5
CASSLRGQGRETQYF
TGTGCCAGCAGCTTGCGGGGACAGGGGAGGGAGACCCAGTACTTC
>few|TRBJ2-7|TRBD1|TRBV7-9
CASSLGQGALGTYEQYF
TGTGCCAGCAGCTTAGGACAGGGGGCGTTGGGAACCTACGAGCAGTACTTC
>.|TRBJ2-3|.|TRBV28
CASSFLSGTDTQYF
TGTGCCAGCAGTTTCCTTTCGGGAACAGATACGCAGTATTTT
>.|TRBJ2-7|TRBD2|TRBV4-2
CASSQTPPSGSYEQYF
TGTGCCAGCAGCCAAACTCCCCCTAGCGGCTCCTACGAGCAGTACTTC
>.|TRBJ1-5|TRBD1|TRBV6-1
CASSAPQGSRTGNQPQHF
TGTGCCAGCAGTGCTCCACAGGGGAGTAGAACTGGCAATCAGCCCCAGCATTTT